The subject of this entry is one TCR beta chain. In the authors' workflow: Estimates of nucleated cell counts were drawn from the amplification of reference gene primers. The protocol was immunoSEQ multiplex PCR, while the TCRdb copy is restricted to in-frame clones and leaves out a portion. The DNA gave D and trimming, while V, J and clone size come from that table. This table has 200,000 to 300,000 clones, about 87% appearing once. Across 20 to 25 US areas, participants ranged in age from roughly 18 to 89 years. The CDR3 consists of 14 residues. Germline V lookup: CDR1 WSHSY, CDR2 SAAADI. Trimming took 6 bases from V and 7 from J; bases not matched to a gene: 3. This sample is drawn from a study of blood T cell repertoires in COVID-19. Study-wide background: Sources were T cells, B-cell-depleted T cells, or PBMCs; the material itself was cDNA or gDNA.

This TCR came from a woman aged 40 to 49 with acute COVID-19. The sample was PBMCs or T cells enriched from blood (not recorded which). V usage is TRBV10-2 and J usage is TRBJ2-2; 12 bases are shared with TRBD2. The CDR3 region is CASRTSGRHGELFF. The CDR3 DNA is TGCGCCAGCAGGACTAGCGGGAGACACGGGGAGCTGTTTTTT.